This paragraph covers one T cell receptor beta chain sequence. The antigen it binds to is not known. Nothing much larger sits one base from this clone, and base qualities are not available. Libraries were built with the immunoSEQ multiplex PCR assay. T cell repertoires were profiled by deep sequencing of rearranged TCR beta loci, alongside multiparametric flow cytometry. The immuneACCESS repertoire file appears here via TCRdb, limited to in-frame rearrangements. These files lack a portion of the clones; in checked studies, under half of the deficit traces to unresolved V genes, and the cause of the others is not known. The sample includes 150,000 to 200,000 clones, with approximately 91% observed a single time. Approximately 4.8% of the sample belongs to the ten largest clones. V has 1 base trimmed and J has 8 bases trimmed; junction bases matching no gene number 8. From the germline V gene (reference sequence), CDR1 is SEHNR and CDR2 is FQNEAQ. The CDR3 covers 14 residues, taking in both the cysteine and the phenylalanine. This entry keeps only the CDR3 DNA: 42 bases, framed from base 1.

The sample comes from a study of lymphopenia after photon versus proton radiotherapy (dated by TCRdb to the late 2010s). Turning to the overall study: Photon and proton radiation therapy were compared by the study for their immunological effects in patients with gastrointestinal tumors who developed high-grade lymphopenia. The cohort comprised approximately 21 patients with gastrointestinal tumors who received either photon or proton therapy and then developed lymphopenia. The study was designed to characterize how the impact on the immune system differs between the two radiation modalities. The investigation overall reported the following: Across the cohort, a larger post-nadir drop in TCR diversity was inversely correlated with overall survival time among patients who died. Relative stability during treatment was observed in proton-treated patients, whereas loss of naive T cells and TCR diversity and gain of effector/memory populations were observed in photon-treated patients. The survival association was examined only in patients who died, and the authors described better survival with proton therapy as a possibility, not as a demonstrated result. Once the lymphocyte count had reached its nadir, the repertoires of photon-treated patients showed oligoclonal expansion, particularly of CD8+ Temra cells, and this expansion drove the decline in diversity.

The chain joins TRBV7-9 to TRBJ2-7, with 7 bases matching TRBD1. This specimen consisted of peripheral blood, obtained from a patient treated with photon-based radiotherapy. The TCR was taken from a man aged 50 or older with gastric cancer. The CDR3 protein: CASSLVRTGLQQYF. The bases are TGTGCCAGCAGCTTAGTGCGGACAGGATTACAGCAGTACTTC.